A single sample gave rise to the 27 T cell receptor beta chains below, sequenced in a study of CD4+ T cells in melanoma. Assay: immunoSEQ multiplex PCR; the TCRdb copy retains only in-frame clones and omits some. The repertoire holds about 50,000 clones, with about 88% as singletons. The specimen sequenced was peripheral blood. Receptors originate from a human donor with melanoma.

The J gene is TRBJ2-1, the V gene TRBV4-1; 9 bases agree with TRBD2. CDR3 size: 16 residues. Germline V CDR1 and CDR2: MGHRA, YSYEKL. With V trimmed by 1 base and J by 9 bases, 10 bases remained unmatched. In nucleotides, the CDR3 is TGCGCCAGCAGCCAAGGTCCGCGGGGGGGCCGTGGTGAGCAGTTCTTC. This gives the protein CASSQGPRGGRGEQFF.

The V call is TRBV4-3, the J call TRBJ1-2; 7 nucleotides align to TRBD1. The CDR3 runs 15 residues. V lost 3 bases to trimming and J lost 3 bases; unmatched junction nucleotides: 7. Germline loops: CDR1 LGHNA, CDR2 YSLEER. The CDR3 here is CASSQQQGSDYGYTF. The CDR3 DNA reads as TGCGCCAGCAGCCAGCAACAGGGGTCGGACTATGGCTACACCTTC.

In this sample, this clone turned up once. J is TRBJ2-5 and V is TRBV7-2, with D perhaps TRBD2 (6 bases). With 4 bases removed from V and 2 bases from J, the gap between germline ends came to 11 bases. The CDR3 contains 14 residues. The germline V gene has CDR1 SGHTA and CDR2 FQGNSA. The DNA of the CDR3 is TGTGCCAGCAGCTCCCGCGGGGTACAAGAGACCCAGTACTTC. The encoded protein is CASSSRGVQETQYF.

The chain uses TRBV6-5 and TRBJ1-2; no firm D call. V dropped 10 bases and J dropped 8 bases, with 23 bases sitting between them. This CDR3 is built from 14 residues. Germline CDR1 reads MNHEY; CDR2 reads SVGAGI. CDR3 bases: TGTGCCACCCGGACCGGCGCTAACTATGTCGGCTACACCTTC. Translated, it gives CATRTGANYVGYTF.

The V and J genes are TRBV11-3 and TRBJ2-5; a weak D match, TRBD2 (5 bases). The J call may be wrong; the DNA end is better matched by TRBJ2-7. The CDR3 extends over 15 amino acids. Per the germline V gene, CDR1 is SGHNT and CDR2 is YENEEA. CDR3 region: CASSSPEVKPYEQYF. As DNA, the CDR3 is TGTGCCAGCAGTTCCCCGGAGGTAAAACCCTACGAGCAGTACTTC.

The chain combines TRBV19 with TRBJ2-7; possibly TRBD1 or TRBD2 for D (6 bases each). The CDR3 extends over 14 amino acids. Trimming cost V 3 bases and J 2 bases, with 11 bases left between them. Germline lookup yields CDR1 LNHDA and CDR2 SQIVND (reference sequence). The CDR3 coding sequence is TGTGCCAGTAGTATCCCGGGGGCGGCCTACGAGCAGTACTTC. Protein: CASSIPGAAYEQYF. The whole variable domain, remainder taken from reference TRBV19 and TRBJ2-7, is DGGITQSPKYLFRKEGQNVTLSCEQNLNHDAMYWYRQDPGQGLRLIYYSQIVNDFQKGDIAEGYSVSREKKESFPLTVTSAQKNPTAFYLCASSIPGAAYEQYFGPGTRLTVT.

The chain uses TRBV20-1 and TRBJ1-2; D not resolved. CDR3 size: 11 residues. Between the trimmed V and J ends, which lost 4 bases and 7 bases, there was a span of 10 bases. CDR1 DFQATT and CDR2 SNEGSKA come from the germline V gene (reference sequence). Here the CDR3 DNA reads TGCAGTGCTATGGGGTATGCTGGCTACACCTTC. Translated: CSAMGYAGYTF.

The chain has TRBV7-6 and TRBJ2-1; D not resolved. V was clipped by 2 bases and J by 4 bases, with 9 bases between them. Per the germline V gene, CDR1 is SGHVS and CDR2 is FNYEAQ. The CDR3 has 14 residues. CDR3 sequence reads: CASSLPGKYNEQFF. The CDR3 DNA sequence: TGTGCCAGCAGCTTACCAGGAAAGTACAATGAGCAGTTCTTC.

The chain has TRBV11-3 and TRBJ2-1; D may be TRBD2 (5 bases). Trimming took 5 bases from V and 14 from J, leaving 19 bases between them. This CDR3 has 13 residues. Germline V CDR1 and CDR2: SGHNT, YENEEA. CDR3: CASSPLLVGDEFF. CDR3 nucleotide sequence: TGTGCCAGCAGCCCACTGTTGGTCGGGGATGAGTTCTTC.

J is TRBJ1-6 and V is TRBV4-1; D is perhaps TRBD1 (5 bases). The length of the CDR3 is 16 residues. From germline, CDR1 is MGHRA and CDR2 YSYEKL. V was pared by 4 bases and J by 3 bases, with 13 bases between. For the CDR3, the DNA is TGCGCCAGCAGCCTAACGACAGCCTTCTATAATTCACCCCTCCACTTT. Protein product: CASSLTTAFYNSPLHF.

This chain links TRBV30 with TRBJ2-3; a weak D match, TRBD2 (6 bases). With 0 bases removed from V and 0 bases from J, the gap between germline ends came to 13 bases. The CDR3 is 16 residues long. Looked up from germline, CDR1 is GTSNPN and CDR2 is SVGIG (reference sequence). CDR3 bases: TGTGCCTGGAGTGTAAATCGTGGGACTAGCACAGATACGCAGTATTTT. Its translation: CAWSVNRGTSTDTQYF.

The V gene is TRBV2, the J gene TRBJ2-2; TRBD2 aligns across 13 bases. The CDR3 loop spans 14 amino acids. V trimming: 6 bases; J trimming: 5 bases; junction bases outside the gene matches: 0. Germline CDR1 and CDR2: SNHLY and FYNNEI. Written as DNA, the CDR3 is TGTGCCAGCAGGACTAGCGGGAGGACCGGGGAGCTGTTTTTT. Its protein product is CASRTSGRTGELFF.

The CDR3 DNA sequence: TGTGCCAGCAGTTTGAACGCGTTCTATGGCTACACCTTC. Amino acid sequence: CASSLNAFYGYTF. This sequence joins TRBV28 and TRBJ1-2; D remains ambiguous. The CDR3 sequence is 13 residues long. The V end was cut by 3 bases, the J end by 4 bases, with 9 bases between. From germline, CDR1 is MDHEN and CDR2 SYDVKM.

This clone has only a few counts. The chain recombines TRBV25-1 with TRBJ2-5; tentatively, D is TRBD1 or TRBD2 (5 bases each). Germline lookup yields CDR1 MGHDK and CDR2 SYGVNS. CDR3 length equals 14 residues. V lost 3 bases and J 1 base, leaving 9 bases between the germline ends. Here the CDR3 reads CASSDRDGQETQYF. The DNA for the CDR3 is TGTGCCAGCAGTGACCGGGACGGCCAAGAGACCCAGTACTTC.

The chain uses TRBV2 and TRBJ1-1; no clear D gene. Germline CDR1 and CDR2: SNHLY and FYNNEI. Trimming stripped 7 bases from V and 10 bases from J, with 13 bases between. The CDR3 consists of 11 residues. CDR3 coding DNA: TGTGCCAGCAATCCAACAAAGGGAGCTTTCTTT. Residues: CASNPTKGAFF.

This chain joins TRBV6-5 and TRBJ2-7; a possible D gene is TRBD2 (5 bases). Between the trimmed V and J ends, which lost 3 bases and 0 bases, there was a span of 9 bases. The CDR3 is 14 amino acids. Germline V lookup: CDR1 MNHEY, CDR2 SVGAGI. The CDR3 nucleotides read TGTGCCAGCAGTTATGCGGGTAGCTCCTACGAGCAGTACTTC. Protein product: CASSYAGSSYEQYF.

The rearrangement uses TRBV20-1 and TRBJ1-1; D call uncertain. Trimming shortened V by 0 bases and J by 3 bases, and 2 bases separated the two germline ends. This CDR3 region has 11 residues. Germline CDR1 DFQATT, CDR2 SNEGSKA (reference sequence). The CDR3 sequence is CSARDYTEAFF. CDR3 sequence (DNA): TGCAGTGCTAGAGATTACACTGAAGCTTTCTTT.

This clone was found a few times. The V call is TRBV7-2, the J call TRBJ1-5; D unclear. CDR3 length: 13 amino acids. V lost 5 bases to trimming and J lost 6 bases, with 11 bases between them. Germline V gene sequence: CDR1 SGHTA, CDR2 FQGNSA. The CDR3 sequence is CASSKDRVQPQHF. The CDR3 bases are TGTGCCAGCAGCAAAGATAGAGTTCAGCCCCAGCATTTT.

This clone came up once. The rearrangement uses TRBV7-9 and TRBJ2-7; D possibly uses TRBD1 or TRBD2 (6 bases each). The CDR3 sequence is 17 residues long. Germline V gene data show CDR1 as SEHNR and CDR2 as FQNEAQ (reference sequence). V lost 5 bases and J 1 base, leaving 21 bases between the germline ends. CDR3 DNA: TGTGCCAGCAGCCCCTCGGGGGCCTATGTGCTATCCTACGAGCAGTACTTC. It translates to CASSPSGAYVLSYEQYF.

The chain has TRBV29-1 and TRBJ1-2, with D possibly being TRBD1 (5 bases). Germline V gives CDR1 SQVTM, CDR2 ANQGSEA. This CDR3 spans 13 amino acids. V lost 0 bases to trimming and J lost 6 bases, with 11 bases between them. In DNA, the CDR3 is TGCAGCGTTGAAGATGGGGGAAGTCATGGCTACACCTTC. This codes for CSVEDGGSHGYTF.

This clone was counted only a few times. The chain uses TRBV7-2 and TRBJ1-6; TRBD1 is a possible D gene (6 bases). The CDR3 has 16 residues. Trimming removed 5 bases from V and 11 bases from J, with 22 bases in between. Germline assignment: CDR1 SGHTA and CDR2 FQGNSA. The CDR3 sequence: CASSPNSPGAGAPLHF. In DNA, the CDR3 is TGTGCCAGCAGCCCAAACTCCCCAGGGGCCGGAGCACCCCTCCACTTT.

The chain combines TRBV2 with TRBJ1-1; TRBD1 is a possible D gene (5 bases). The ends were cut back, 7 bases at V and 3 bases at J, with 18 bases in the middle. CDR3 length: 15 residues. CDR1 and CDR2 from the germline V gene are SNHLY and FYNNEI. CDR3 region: CASTASRGGDTEAFF. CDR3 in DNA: TGTGCCAGCACCGCAAGCCGGGGGGGAGACACTGAAGCTTTCTTT.

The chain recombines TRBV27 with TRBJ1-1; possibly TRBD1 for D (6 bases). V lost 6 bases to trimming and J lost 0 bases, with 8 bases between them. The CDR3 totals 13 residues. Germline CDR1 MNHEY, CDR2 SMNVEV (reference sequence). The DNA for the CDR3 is TGTGCCAGCAGCTGGACAGTGAACACTGAAGCTTTCTTT. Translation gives CASSWTVNTEAFF.

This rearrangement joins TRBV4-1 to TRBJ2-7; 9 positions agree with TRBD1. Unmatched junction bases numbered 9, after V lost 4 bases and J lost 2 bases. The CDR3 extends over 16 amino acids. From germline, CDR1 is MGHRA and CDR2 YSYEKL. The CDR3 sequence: CASSPRWGQGAYEQYF. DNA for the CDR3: TGCGCCAGCAGCCCAAGATGGGGACAGGGCGCCTACGAGCAGTACTTC.

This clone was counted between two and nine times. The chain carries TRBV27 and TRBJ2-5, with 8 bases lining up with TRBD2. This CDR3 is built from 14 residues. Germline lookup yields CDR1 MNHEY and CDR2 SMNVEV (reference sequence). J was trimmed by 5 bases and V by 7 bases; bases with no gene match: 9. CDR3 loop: CASNNRGGRETQYF. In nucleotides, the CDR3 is TGTGCCAGCAACAATCGGGGGGGCCGGGAGACCCAGTACTTC.

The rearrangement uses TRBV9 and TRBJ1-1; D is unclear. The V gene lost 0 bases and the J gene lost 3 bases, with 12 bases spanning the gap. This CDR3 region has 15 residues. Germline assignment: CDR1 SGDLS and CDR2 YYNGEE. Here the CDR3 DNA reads TGTGCCAGCAGCGTAGTCAAGGGATCATACACTGAAGCTTTCTTT. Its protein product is CASSVVKGSYTEAFF.

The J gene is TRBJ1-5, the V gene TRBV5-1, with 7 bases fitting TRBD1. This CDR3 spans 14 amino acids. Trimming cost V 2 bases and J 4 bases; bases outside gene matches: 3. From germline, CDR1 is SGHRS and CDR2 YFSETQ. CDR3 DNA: TGCGCCAGCAGCTTTGGGACAGAAAATCAGCCCCAGCATTTT. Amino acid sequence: CASSFGTENQPQHF.